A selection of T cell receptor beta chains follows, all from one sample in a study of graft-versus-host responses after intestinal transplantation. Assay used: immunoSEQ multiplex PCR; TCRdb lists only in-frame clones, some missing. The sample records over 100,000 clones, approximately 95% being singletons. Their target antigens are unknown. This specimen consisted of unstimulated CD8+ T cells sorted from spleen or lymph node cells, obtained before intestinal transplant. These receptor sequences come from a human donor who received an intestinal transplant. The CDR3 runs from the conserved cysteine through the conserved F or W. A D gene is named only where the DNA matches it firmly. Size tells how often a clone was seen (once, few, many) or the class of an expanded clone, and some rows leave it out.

CASSGRLAELFF	TGTGCCAGCAGCGGGCGTCTAGCGGAGCTGTTTTTT	NA	TRBJ2-2	TRBV7-3	once
CASSLQGAGSPLHF	TGTGCCAGCAGCTTACAGGGGGCTGGGTCACCCCTCCACTTT	TRBD1	TRBJ1-6	TRBV7-2	NA
CASSFGSGQPQHF	TGTGCCAGCAGCTTTGGGTCCGGGCAGCCCCAGCATTTT	NA	TRBJ1-5	TRBV7-6	NA
CASSLRGTGNEKLFF	TGTGCCAGCAGTCTTCGCGGGACAGGGAATGAAAAACTGTTTTTT	TRBD1	TRBJ1-4	TRBV27	NA
CASSLSGSGETQYF	TGTGCCAGCAGCTTGAGCGGGAGCGGAGAGACCCAGTACTTC	TRBD2	TRBJ2-5	TRBV5-4	NA
CASSYSRLAGSETQYF	TGTGCCAGCAGTTACTCGAGGCTAGCGGGTAGTGAGACCCAGTACTTC	TRBD2	TRBJ2-5	TRBV6-5	NA
CSVVVQGAGQPQHF	TGCAGCGTTGTAGTACAGGGGGCAGGTCAGCCCCAGCATTTT	TRBD1	TRBJ1-5	TRBV29-1	NA
CASSLSSPYGYTF	TGTGCCAGCAGCTTAAGTTCCCCCTATGGCTACACCTTC	NA	TRBJ1-2	TRBV5-8	NA
CASSPDRAYGYTF	TGCGCCAGCAGTCCGGACAGGGCTTATGGCTACACCTTC	TRBD1	TRBJ1-2	TRBV5-1	NA
CASSSPHSGTLDTQYF	TGTGCCAGCAGCTCCCCCCATAGCGGGACCCTAGATACGCAGTATTTT	TRBD2	TRBJ2-3	TRBV11-2	NA
CASSYLGQGYEAFF	TGTGCCAGCAGTTACCTTGGACAGGGCTATGAAGCTTTCTTT	TRBD1	TRBJ1-1	TRBV6-5	NA
CASSHHRSEQYF	TGTGCCAGCAGCCACCACCGGAGCGAGCAGTACTTC	NA	TRBJ2-7	TRBV7-9	NA
CASRLQVSSYEQYF	TGTGCCAGCCGTTTGCAGGTTAGCTCCTACGAGCAGTACTTC	NA	TRBJ2-7	TRBV27	NA
CASSAVGTGEVSTTRKETQYF	TGTGCCAGCAGTGCGGTGGGCACAGGGGAGGTTTCCACTACTCGAAAAGAGACCCAGTACTTC	NA	TRBJ2-5	TRBV2	NA
CASSILREINIQYF	TGTGCCAGCAGTATCCTCCGGGAGATAAACATTCAGTACTTC	NA	TRBJ2-4	TRBV6-5	NA
CASSEYRGETYEQYF	TGCGCCAGCAGCGAATACAGGGGTGAAACCTACGAGCAGTACTTC	TRBD1	TRBJ2-7	TRBV4-1	NA
CASSYYQGEKLFF	TGTGCCAGCAGTTACTACCAGGGAGAAAAACTGTTTTTT	NA	TRBJ1-4	TRBV6-6	NA
CSGPAFHEQFF	TGCAGTGGCCCCGCCTTCCATGAGCAGTTCTTC	NA	TRBJ2-1	TRBV20-1	once
CASSPRLASYEQYF	TGTGCCAGCAGCCCCAGACTAGCGTCGTACGAGCAGTACTTC	TRBD2	TRBJ2-7	TRBV9	NA
CASSPWGEREGRYEQFF	TGCGCCAGCAGCCCCTGGGGTGAGCGGGAGGGCCGATATGAGCAGTTCTTC	TRBD2	TRBJ2-1	TRBV4-1	NA
CASSLGGGVAEAFF	TGTGCCAGCAGCCTCGGAGGGGGGGTCGCTGAAGCTTTCTTT	NA	TRBJ1-1	TRBV5-6	NA
CASSPPVWERDQPQHF	TGTGCCAGCAGCCCCCCCGTATGGGAGAGGGATCAGCCCCAGCATTTT	NA	TRBJ1-5	TRBV7-8	NA
CASSLRTSGRKGDTQYF	TGTGCCAGCAGCTTACGGACTAGCGGACGCAAGGGAGATACGCAGTATTTT	TRBD2	TRBJ2-3	TRBV7-3	NA
CASSSGLAIGELFF	TGTGCCAGCAGCTCGGGACTAGCAATCGGGGAGCTGTTTTTT	TRBD2	TRBJ2-2	TRBV11-3	NA
CASSPPGAPEKLFF	TGCGCCAGCAGCCCCCCCGGGGCCCCTGAAAAACTGTTTTTT	NA	TRBJ1-4	TRBV4-1	NA
CSVEYASNYEQYF	TGCAGCGTTGAGTACGCCTCGAACTACGAGCAGTACTTC	NA	TRBJ2-7	TRBV29-1	NA
CASGLPDRGNTEAFF	TGTGCTAGTGGTTTGCCCGACAGGGGGAACACTGAAGCTTTCTTT	TRBD1	TRBJ1-1	TRBV12-5	NA
CASSQRLAASTDTQYF	TGCGCCAGCAGCCAGAGACTAGCGGCTAGCACAGATACGCAGTATTTT	TRBD2	TRBJ2-3	TRBV4-1	NA
CASSLTRASSLLRGPLSYEQYF	TGTGCCAGCAGCTTAACGCGCGCCAGTAGCCTGTTGCGGGGGCCACTCTCCTACGAGCAGTACTTC	NA	TRBJ2-7	TRBV7-3	NA
CASSQYSGRTGDTQYF	TGTGCCAGCAGCCAATATAGCGGGAGGACAGGTGATACGCAGTATTTT	TRBD2	TRBJ2-3	TRBV4-2	NA
CASSIDRGYEQYF	TGTGCCAGTAGTATAGATCGGGGCTACGAGCAGTACTTC	NA	TRBJ2-7	TRBV19	NA
CASSGGGGGSYEQYF	TGTGCCAGCAGTGGAGGAGGCGGGGGTTCCTACGAGCAGTACTTC	TRBD2	TRBJ2-7	TRBV6-5	NA
CASSPTSQGTHEQYF	TGTGCCAGCAGCCCGACGTCTCAGGGTACCCACGAGCAGTACTTC	NA	TRBJ2-7	TRBV4-2	NA
CASSDPLATNEKLFF	TGTGCCAGCAGCGACCCTCTAGCAACTAATGAAAAACTGTTTTTT	NA	TRBJ1-4	TRBV11-2	NA
CASSLAGANSPLHF	TGTGCCAGCAGTTTAGCAGGGGCTAATTCACCCCTCCACTTT	NA	TRBJ1-6	TRBV28	NA
CASSYSSEQYF	TGTGCCAGCAGCTATTCGAGCGAGCAGTACTTC	NA	TRBJ2-7	TRBV5-4	NA
CASSLTIWTEAFF	TGTGCCAGCAGCTTAACGATCTGGACAGAAGCTTTCTTT	NA	TRBJ1-1	TRBV7-3	NA
CASSHHLGGSEQYF	TGCGCCAGCAGCCACCACCTGGGGGGTAGCGAGCAGTACTTC	NA	TRBJ2-7	TRBV4-1	NA
CASSLGLNYEQYF	TGCGCCAGCAGCTTGGGCCTGAACTACGAGCAGTACTTC	NA	TRBJ2-7	TRBV5-1	once
CASSQSSGASYEQYF	TGTGCCAGCAGCCAATCTTCAGGGGCATCTTACGAGCAGTACTTC	NA	TRBJ2-7	TRBV16	NA
CASSIWAKDTEAFF	TGTGCCAGTAGTATTTGGGCGAAGGACACTGAAGCTTTCTTT	NA	TRBJ1-1	TRBV19	NA
CASSQDLSTSGPQETQYF	TGTGCCAGCAGCCAAGATCTATCTACTAGCGGACCTCAAGAGACCCAGTACTTC	TRBD2	TRBJ2-5	TRBV4-2	NA
CASRGQGGTEAFF	TGTGCCAGCAGAGGACAGGGAGGCACTGAAGCTTTCTTT	TRBD1	TRBJ1-1	TRBV6-5	NA
CASSISGASSYEQYF	TGCGCCAGCAGCATCTCGGGGGCCAGCTCCTACGAGCAGTACTTC	NA	TRBJ2-7	TRBV5-1	NA
CASSWDPENTEAFF	TGTGCCAGCAGTTGGGACCCGGAGAACACTGAAGCTTTCTTT	NA	TRBJ1-1	TRBV27	once
CASSSGTATNEKLFF	TGTGCCAGCAGCTCAGGGACAGCTACTAATGAAAAACTGTTTTTT	TRBD1	TRBJ1-4	TRBV7-2	NA
CASTGGSNTGELFF	TGTGCCAGCACAGGCGGGAGTAATACCGGGGAGCTGTTTTTT	TRBD2	TRBJ2-2	TRBV7-9	NA
CASSGTGGSYEQYF	TGTGCCAGTAGTGGGACAGGGGGTTCCTACGAGCAGTACTTC	TRBD1	TRBJ2-7	TRBV19	NA
CASSYTGDNEQFF	TGTGCCAGCAGTTACACAGGGGACAATGAGCAGTTCTTC	TRBD1	TRBJ2-1	TRBV6-5	NA
CASSSQGISADYEQYF	TGTGCCAGCAGCTCCCAAGGCATATCAGCCGATTACGAGCAGTACTTC	NA	TRBJ2-7	TRBV7-6	once
CSVWDLEVHEQFF	TGCAGCGTTTGGGACCTTGAAGTCCATGAGCAGTTCTTC	NA	TRBJ2-1	TRBV29-1	NA
CASSLTGTGDEQYF	TGTGCCAGCAGCCTAACCGGGACAGGGGACGAGCAGTACTTC	TRBD1	TRBJ2-7	TRBV28	NA
CASSIGLAGAGDEQFF	TGTGCCAGTAGTATAGGCCTAGCGGGAGCCGGCGATGAGCAGTTCTTC	TRBD2	TRBJ2-1	TRBV19	NA
CATSKLPGLRTNNEQFF	TGTGCCACCAGCAAGCTTCCGGGACTCCGAACTAACAATGAGCAGTTCTTC	NA	TRBJ2-1	TRBV15	NA
CASSPRLAGVTNEQFF	TGTGCCAGTAGTCCGCGACTAGCGGGAGTAACAAATGAGCAGTTCTTC	TRBD2	TRBJ2-1	TRBV19	NA
CATPRARNGNTEAFF	TGTGCCACTCCGAGGGCGAGGAATGGGAACACTGAAGCTTTCTTT	NA	TRBJ1-1	TRBV2	NA
CASSQERLAGELQETQYF	TGTGCCAGCAGCCAAGAGCGACTAGCGGGAGAACTACAAGAGACCCAGTACTTC	TRBD2	TRBJ2-5	TRBV14	once
CASSPRRTEGYGYTF	TGTGCCAGCAGCCCCCGGCGTACCGAGGGCTATGGCTACACCTTC	NA	TRBJ1-2	TRBV9	NA
CASELSGRANEQFF	TGTGCCAGTGAACTTAGCGGGAGAGCCAATGAGCAGTTCTTC	TRBD2	TRBJ2-1	TRBV28	NA